This TCR beta chain was identified during a study of CD8+CD57+ T cells in acquired aplastic anemia. Study at large: Sorted CD4+ and CD8+ cells gave an average of around 3.3 ug of DNA. Study results and limitations: In CD8+ cells, Simpson's diversity showed no significant difference between patients and controls. Both patients and controls carried the same twenty-nine CD8+ CDR3 sequences.

CDR3 size: 13 residues. V was trimmed by 3 bases and J by 13 bases, leaving 17 bases between them. Germline V lookup: CDR1 KGHDR, CDR2 SFDVKD. A note on this clonotype: Its antigen is as yet unknown.

Both TCR beta VDJ combination and CDR3 sequence profiling were carried out. Genomic DNA was the template for this profiling. TCRdb independently ran MiXCR on the reads; one entry per CDR3 protein. The sample comprises a few hundred thousand distinct CDR3 sequences, roughly 82% of which are singletons, and roughly 42% rests with the top ten. Patients included in sequencing had previously demonstrated CD8+CD57+ cell expansion by flow cytometry. Sequenced: sorted CD4+, CD8+, or CD8+CD57+ T cells (not recorded which) from PBMCs. The chain joins TRBV24-1 to TRBJ1-2; D is unresolved. This clonotype was sampled from a human donor with aplastic anemia. The CDR3 is CATSDPGARESTF. CDR3 DNA: TGTGCCACCAGTGATCCTGGTGCTCGGGAGTCCACCTTC.